Listed here are 26 T cell receptor beta chains from one sample, sequenced in a study of T cells in Graves' hyperthyroidism and ophthalmopathy. TCR beta CDR3 region amplification was performed from RNA transcripts. HTBI primers were the set used in a first-round RT-PCR of the TCR CDR3. TCRdb processed the multiplex PCR reads anew with MiXCR; each CDR3 protein has one entry. The table lists hundreds of thousands of distinct CDR3 sequences, under 15% of them singletons. Sequenced input: blood. The receptors were gathered from a woman younger than 30 with Graves' hyperthyroidism.

This clonotype was seen at least ten times. The chain uses TRBV28 and TRBJ2-3; D is undetermined. The V gene lost 10 bases and the J gene lost 1 base, with 18 bases spanning the gap. This CDR3 is built from 15 residues. CDR1 is MDHEN, CDR2 SYDVKM, per germline. The CDR3 nucleotides are TGTGCCACCACGGGTCGGGCCCCCGGCACAGATACGCAGTATTTT. Translating gives CATTGRAPGTDTQYF.

Ten or more counts support this clonotype. V usage is TRBV10-3 and J usage is TRBJ2-3, with TRBD2 matching over 12 bases. The CDR3 covers 15 residues. J lost 6 bases, V lost 4 bases, and 5 bases had no gene match. The germline CDR1 and CDR2 sequences are ENHRY and SYGVKD. The CDR3 spells CAISARTSGVDTQYF. CDR3 sequence (DNA): TGTGCCATCAGTGCTCGGACTAGCGGGGTTGATACGCAGTATTTT.

This clonotype has a count of ten or more. The chain uses TRBV5-1 and TRBJ2-1; 8 bases map to TRBD1. The CDR3 length is 16 residues. Trimming took 4 bases from V and 12 from J; bases not matched to a gene: 18. Germline-derived CDR1 and CDR2 are SGHRS and YFSETQ. The CDR3 is CASSTGGTATRAGQFF. The CDR3 DNA follows: TGCGCCAGCAGCACAGGGGGGACAGCAACTCGGGCGGGGCAGTTCTTC.

This clonotype has a count of ten or more. The genes are TRBV28 and TRBJ1-1; TRBD1 matches at 7 bases. V was pared by 3 bases and J by 9 bases, with 7 bases of the junction left unmatched. From germline, CDR1 is MDHEN and CDR2 SYDVKM. This CDR3 comprises 13 residues. CDR3 protein: CASSLTGLPKAFF. The CDR3 nucleotides read TGTGCCAGCAGTTTGACAGGGCTCCCCAAAGCTTTCTTT.

At least ten counts were recorded for this clonotype. The chain links TRBV10-3 to TRBJ2-7; the D gene is possibly TRBD1 (6 bases). CDR3 length equals 16 residues. V was clipped by 3 bases and J by 0 bases, with 15 bases between them. The germline V gene encodes CDR1 ENHRY and CDR2 SYGVKD. The CDR3 protein is CAISDGGITSSYEQYF. As DNA, the CDR3 is TGTGCCATCAGTGATGGGGGCATTACTAGCTCCTACGAGCAGTACTTC.

The V gene is TRBV28, the J gene TRBJ2-3; 8 bases agree with TRBD1. Germline CDR1 MDHEN, CDR2 SYDVKM. After removal of 2 bases from V and 2 bases from J, the junction contained 3 bases not matched to a gene. This CDR3 has 15 amino acids. The CDR3 coding sequence is TGTGCCAGCAGTTTACCGGACAGGGACACAGATACGCAGTATTTT. This codes for CASSLPDRDTDTQYF.

Many counts were recorded for this clonotype. CDR3 protein: CASSPLAGGPPDTQYF. The CDR3 DNA reads TGTGCCAGCAGCCCTCTAGCGGGGGGGCCGCCAGATACGCAGTATTTT. The V and J genes are TRBV7-2 and TRBJ2-3; TRBD2 matches at 12 bases. The CDR3 is 16 amino acids. V lost 5 bases to trimming and J lost 4 bases; unmatched junction nucleotides: 7. In germline, CDR1 is SGHTA, CDR2 FQGNSA. Full variable domain (missing parts from reference TRBV7-2 and TRBJ2-3): GAGVSQSPSNKVTEKGKDVELRCDPISGHTALYWYRQSLGQGLEFLIYFQGNSAPDKSGLPSDRFSAERTGGSVSTLTIQRTQQEDSAVYLCASSPLAGGPPDTQYFGPGTRLTVL.

Comments on this clonotype: A much larger clone differs by one base, so this may be a read error. The chain employs TRBV28 and TRBJ1-2; TRBD1 agrees at 8 bases. Looked up from germline, CDR1 is MDHEN and CDR2 is SYDVKM. V dropped 8 bases and J dropped 0; count of bases not matched to a gene: 11. The CDR3 has 16 amino acids. Here the CDR3 reads CASVTRDRFTNYGYTF. CDR3 coding DNA: TGTGCCAGCGTCACCCGGGACAGGTTCACTAACTATGGCTACACCTTC.

This clonotype was detected ten times or more. The chain joins TRBV11-2 to TRBJ2-3; 13 bases map to TRBD2. V gave up 6 bases and J gave up 3 bases; unmatched junction bases: 9. CDR3 length: 17 residues. Germline lookup yields CDR1 SGHAT and CDR2 FQNNGV. CDR3 region: CASRLYRLAGGTDTQYF. As DNA, the CDR3 is TGTGCCAGCAGACTTTATCGACTAGCGGGGGGTACAGATACGCAGTATTTT. The full variable domain, rest sourced from reference TRBV11-2 and TRBJ2-3, is EAGVAQSPRYKIIEKRQSVAFWCNPISGHATLYWYQQILGQGPKLLIQFQNNGVVDDSQLPKDRFSAERLKGVDSTLKIQPAKLEDSAVYLCASRLYRLAGGTDTQYFGPGTRLTVL.

Of note for this clonotype: A much larger clonotype is one base distant, so this may be a read error. This chain links TRBV6-4 with TRBJ1-1; no clear D. The CDR3 sequence is 13 residues long. CDR1 MRHNA and CDR2 SNTAGT come from the germline V gene. CDR3 bases: TGTGCCGGCAGTGACGGAGAGAACACTGAAGCTTTCTTT. Encoded protein: CAGSDGENTEAFF.

The table lists this clonotype with many counts. The chain joins TRBV3-1 to TRBJ2-2, with unresolved D. Trimming cost V 4 bases and J 6 bases, with 12 bases left between them. Germline V gene sequence: CDR1 LGHDT, CDR2 YNNKEL (reference sequence). The CDR3 runs to 14 residues. For the CDR3, the DNA is TGTGCCAGCAGCCCATTCCCGGTTTCCGGGGAGCTGTTTTTT. It encodes CASSPFPVSGELFF. Full variable domain (remainder filled in from reference TRBV3-1 and TRBJ2-2): DTAVSQTPKYLVTQMGNDKSIKCEQNLGHDTMYWYKQDSKKFLKIMFSYNNKELIINETVPNRFSPKSPDKAHLNLHINSLELGDSAVYFCASSPFPVSGELFFGEGSRLTVL.

This clonotype was seen a handful of times. The chain joins TRBV4-1 to TRBJ1-3, with 10 bases lining up with TRBD1. The trim removed 2 bases at V and 7 bases at J, leaving 5 bases unmatched. Looked up from germline, CDR1 is MGHRA and CDR2 is YSYEKL. The CDR3 has 15 residues. CDR3 region: CASSQPGQGRNTIYF. In DNA form, the CDR3 reads TGCGCCAGCAGCCAACCGGGACAGGGGAGGAACACCATATATTTT.

This clonotype was observed many times. V is TRBV3-1 and J is TRBJ1-4; possible D gene TRBD1, 5 bases. V gave up 8 bases and J gave up 7 bases, with 23 bases separating them. Germline CDR1 reads LGHDT; CDR2 reads YNNKEL (reference sequence). There are 16 residues in the CDR3. This chain's CDR3 is CASRPQTPYTGEKLFF. In DNA form, the CDR3 reads TGTGCCAGCCGTCCACAAACTCCCTACACAGGTGAAAAACTGTTTTTT. The whole variable domain, remainder taken from reference TRBV3-1 and TRBJ1-4, is DTAVSQTPKYLVTQMGNDKSIKCEQNLGHDTMYWYKQDSKKFLKIMFSYNNKELIINETVPNRFSPKSPDKAHLNLHINSLELGDSAVYFCASRPQTPYTGEKLFFGSGTQLSVL.

This clonotype was found a few times. This chain uses TRBV6-1 with TRBJ1-3; no reliable D call. Germline V lookup: CDR1 MNHNS, CDR2 SASEGT. V lost 6 bases and J lost 4, with 19 bases in between. There are 16 residues in the CDR3. The DNA of the CDR3 is TGTGCCAGCAGCAGAGAGGCCTCACAGAGCGGAAACACCATATATTTT. Translated: CASSREASQSGNTIYF.

This clonotype has at least ten counts. V usage is TRBV9 and J usage is TRBJ2-3, with a weak D call TRBD2 (6 bases). The germline V gene encodes CDR1 SGDLS and CDR2 YYNGEE. CDR3 length equals 15 residues. V was trimmed by 0 bases and J by 6 bases, leaving 14 bases between them. CDR3 sequence: CASSVAGGVTDTQYF. The CDR3 DNA reads as TGTGCCAGCAGCGTAGCTGGCGGGGTGACCGATACGCAGTATTTT.

This clonotype appeared a few times. A read error may explain this, as a much larger clone is one base away. The chain joins TRBV7-3 to TRBJ1-2; perhaps TRBD1 as D (5 bases). Germline CDR1 is SGHTA and CDR2 is FQGTGA. This CDR3 is 13 amino acids long. The V gene lost 2 bases and the J gene lost 6 bases, with 10 bases spanning the gap. The DNA for the CDR3 is TGTGCCAGCAGCTTACAGGGTACGGATGGCTACACCTTC. Its translation is CASSLQGTDGYTF. Full variable domain (rest looked up from reference TRBV7-3 and TRBJ1-2): GAGVSQTPSNKVTEKGKYVELRCDPISGHTALYWYRQSLGQGPEFLIYFQGTGAADDSGLPNDRFFAVRPEGSVSTLKIQRTERGDSAVYLCASSLQGTDGYTFGSGTRLTVV.

In this sample, this clonotype turned up a few times. The V gene is TRBV6-1, the J gene TRBJ2-3; TRBD2 matches at 10 bases. The ends lost 8 bases at V and 2 bases at J; junction bases unmatched: 7. CDR3 size: 15 residues. CDR1 MNHNS and CDR2 SASEGT come from the germline V gene. CDR3 loop: CASGKLAGLTDTQYF. CDR3 nucleotides: TGTGCCAGCGGGAAACTAGCGGGGCTCACAGATACGCAGTATTTT.

This clonotype has more than one count but fewer than ten. The chain joins TRBV12-3 or TRBV12-4 to TRBJ2-2; D is undetermined. V gave up 1 base and J gave up 4 bases, with 4 bases separating them. The CDR3 is 13 amino acids. This CDR3 reads CASSLDATGELFF. The CDR3 nucleotides read TGTGCCAGCAGTTTAGACGCCACCGGGGAGCTGTTTTTT.

There are many counts of this clonotype. The chain employs TRBV2 and TRBJ2-7, with D maybe TRBD2 (6 bases). The germline gives CDR1 SNHLY, CDR2 FYNNEI. Trimming shortened V by 3 bases and J by 3 bases, and 12 bases separated the two germline ends. CDR3 length: 14 amino acids. The CDR3 DNA reads TGTGCCAGCAGTGAGGGAGGACGGGACTACGAGCAGTACTTC. It translates to CASSEGGRDYEQYF.

This clonotype was seen a few times. The V and J genes are TRBV28 and TRBJ2-7; maybe TRBD1 (6 bases). The CDR3 has 14 amino acids. The ends were cut back, 7 bases at V and 2 bases at J, with 15 bases in the middle. From germline, CDR1 is MDHEN and CDR2 SYDVKM. As DNA, the CDR3 is TGTGCCAGCAAAAGGGGGACGGGTACCTACGAGCAGTACTTC. It translates to CASKRGTGTYEQYF.

A remark on this clonotype: A much larger clone differs from this one at a single base, so this may be a read error. The chain is built from TRBV20-1 and TRBJ1-3; D ambiguous. This CDR3 contains 15 residues. The V gene's germline CDR1 is DFQATT and CDR2 SNEGSKA (reference sequence). V lost 3 bases, J lost 2 bases, and 14 bases lay in between. For the CDR3, the DNA is TGCAGTGCTAGGGTCCTAAGGAGCCCTGGAAACACCATATATTTT. It is translated as CSARVLRSPGNTIYF.

This clonotype was seen many times. The CDR3: CASSLRGIFNQPQHF. CDR3 coding DNA: TGTGCCAGCAGTTTAAGGGGGATTTTCAATCAGCCCCAGCATTTT. The J gene is TRBJ1-5, the V gene TRBV28; tentatively, D is TRBD1 (6 bases). The CDR3 loop spans 15 amino acids. V lost 2 bases to trimming and J lost 3 bases, with 11 bases between them. Germline V gene data show CDR1 as MDHEN and CDR2 as SYDVKM.

V is TRBV5-8 and J is TRBJ2-1; no clear D gene. CDR1 and CDR2 (germline): SGHTS, YDEGEE. The CDR3 loop spans 14 amino acids. V was shortened by 2 bases and J by 9 bases, with 15 bases between the two germline ends. CDR3 in amino acids: CASSFSRPFGEQFF. CDR3 coding DNA: TGTGCCAGCAGCTTTTCTAGGCCCTTCGGTGAGCAGTTCTTC.

This clonotype came up many times. The chain uses TRBV7-2 and TRBJ2-7, with 7 bases fitting TRBD2. Germline CDR1 and CDR2: SGHTA and FQGNSA. With 7 bases clipped from V and 3 bases from J, the junction kept 15 bases outside the gene matches. This CDR3 contains 16 residues. DNA of the CDR3: TGTGCCAGCACCTTGCCCTTACGCGGGAGAGGCTACGAGCAGTACTTC. Translated: CASTLPLRGRGYEQYF.

This clonotype has at least ten counts. The chain uses TRBV7-2 and TRBJ2-7; 7 nucleotides agree with TRBD1. The CDR3 covers 15 residues. The V segment lost 4 bases and the J segment 4 bases; nucleotides outside the gene matches: 10. Germline values: CDR1 SGHTA, CDR2 FQGNSA. The CDR3 is CASSSFVGTAYEQYF. The DNA of the CDR3 is TGTGCCAGCAGCTCTTTTGTCGGGACAGCGTACGAGCAGTACTTC. The full variable domain, in which reference TRBV7-2 and TRBJ2-7 provide the parts outside the CDR3, is GAGVSQSPSNKVTEKGKDVELRCDPISGHTALYWYRQSLGQGLEFLIYFQGNSAPDKSGLPSDRFSAERTGGSVSTLTIQRTQQEDSAVYLCASSSFVGTAYEQYFGPGTRLTVT.

V gene TRBV20-1 combines with J gene TRBJ1-5; D not resolved. Trimming removed 6 bases from V and 6 bases from J, with 15 bases in between. From germline, CDR1 is DFQATT and CDR2 SNEGSKA (reference sequence). There are 13 residues in the CDR3. The CDR3: CSAHRGSGQPQHF. CDR3 bases: TGCAGTGCACACCGAGGGAGTGGTCAGCCCCAGCATTTT.